The entry that follows covers one T cell receptor (beta chain) sequence. This CDR3 is built from 14 residues. V was clipped by 0 bases and J by 8 bases; unmatched bases: 2. Looked up from germline, CDR1 is LNHDA and CDR2 is SQIVND (reference sequence). Sequenced by immunoSEQ multiplex PCR; TCRdb stores in-frame clones only, minus some. Of 55,000 to 65,000 clones listed, about 77% are singletons. The record originates from a study of blood T cell repertoires in COVID-19. Study-level background: Samples representing acute and convalescent COVID-19 were sourced from the United States, Italy and Spain. Sources were T cells, B-cell-depleted T cells, or PBMCs; the material itself was cDNA or gDNA.

V and J are TRBV19 and TRBJ2-5; 11 bases align to TRBD1. Sequenced material: peripheral blood. The TCR was taken from a human donor in a cohort sampled during active COVID-19. The DNA of the CDR3 is TGTGCCAGTAGTATAGAAGGGACAGGGGGAACCCAGTACTTC. It specifies CASSIEGTGGTQYF.